This T cell receptor (beta chain) was sequenced during a study of beta chain features in type 1 diabetes. The wider study: Examined across all samples were about 110 million sorted cells.

In regard to this clone: As yet, its antigen is unknown.

The entirety of the isolated RNA underwent reverse transcription, so expressed TCRB transcripts were sequenced. Data came from immunoSEQ multiplex PCR; TCRdb stores just in-frame clones and leaves some out. The repertoire holds roughly 300,000 clones, with about 13% as singletons. Between the trimmed V and J ends, which lost 3 bases and 6 bases, there was a span of 11 bases. The CDR3 has 14 amino acids. The germline gives CDR1 MDHEN, CDR2 SYDVKM. Whole-study findings and limits: In comparison with healthy donors, patients had naive, central memory and Treg TCRB repertoires that appeared more similar. Type 1 diabetes patients had VDJ junctions that carried fewer insertions and more deletions. Shortening of TCRB CDR3s, moderate but significant, appeared in all four CD4+ subsets of Type 1 diabetes patients.

A single heparinised blood sample, averaging roughly 100 mL, was obtained per donor. This chain connects TRBV28 to TRBJ2-2; D gene ambiguous. Sequencing was performed on naive CD4+ T cells from blood. The source of this sequence is a man aged 30 to 45 with type 1 diabetes. CDR3 region: CASSFGGSSGELFF. In nucleotides, the CDR3 is TGTGCCAGCAGTTTTGGCGGTAGCTCCGGGGAGCTGTTTTTT.